This T cell receptor beta chain stems from a study of blood T cells in healthy people across ages. PCR was performed a second time for about 7 to 11 cycles using a sample-barcoded 5' primer and a J-beta primer mix. TCRdb fed the 5' RACE reads into MiXCR, producing one record per CDR3 protein. This table holds 1,100,000 or so distinct CDR3 sequences, around 45% found once. Extraction of total RNA produced a minimum of 5.5 micrograms from each sample. The sample was blood. The TCR comes from a woman aged 60-75 years in good health.

The CDR3 loop is CSVEMLAGGKFF. CDR3 nucleotides: TGCAGCGTTGAAATGCTAGCGGGAGGAAAGTTCTTC. The V gene is TRBV29-1, the J gene TRBJ2-1, with 11 bases identical to TRBD2. The CDR3 is 12 amino acids. Germline CDR1 and CDR2: SQVTM and ANQGSEA. V trimming: 2 bases; J trimming: 14 bases; junction bases outside the gene matches: 5.